A selection of T cell receptor beta chains follows, all from one sample in a study of CXCR3-negative and CXCR3-positive naive CD8 T cells. TCRdb reanalyzed the 5' RACE reads, giving one entry per CDR3 protein sequence and no DNA. This table lists 55,000 to 70,000 distinct CDR3 sequences. Sequenced material: naive CXCR3+ CD8+ T cells from blood. The receptors were sampled from a human donor in good health. Some clones in this sample may be carry-over from other donors' samples. The CDR3 runs from the conserved cysteine through the conserved F or W. Fields, in order: V gene, J gene, CDR3 protein.

TRBV7-9,TRBJ2-1,CASSAPLGVGYNEQFF
TRBV10-3,TRBJ1-3,CAIKGPDTRNTIYF
TRBV4-1,TRBJ1-1,CASSQAGGLGSLTEAFF
TRBV7-9,TRBJ2-7,CAIPGVSYEQYF
TRBV19,TRBJ2-1,CASNTASTVYNEQFF
TRBV29-1,TRBJ2-2,CSVALAGARELFF
TRBV27,TRBJ1-1,CASTRGGGRTEAFF
TRBV24-1,TRBJ2-1,CATSAPLHGSTIFF
TRBV18,TRBJ2-3,CASSPSADTDMQYF
TRBV9,TRBJ1-5,CASSEGGRHQPQHF
TRBV7-8,TRBJ1-2,CASSLPQGSDLYGYTF
TRBV7-2,TRBJ2-1,CASSLDVAGATYGEQFF
TRBV27,TRBJ2-1,CASSFLAGAYNEQFF
TRBV14,TRBJ2-5,CASSQGFDGQYF
TRBV5-6,TRBJ2-1,CASSLWGLAYNEQFF
TRBV6-6,TRBJ2-7,CASTHWDSSYEQYF
TRBV7-6,TRBJ2-7,CASSLSPGREQYF
TRBV4-1,TRBJ1-5,CASSLSSGTDYQPQHF
TRBV15,TRBJ1-1,CATSILSTEAFF
TRBV29-1,TRBJ2-7,CSVEDLRGPEEQYF
TRBV19,TRBJ2-1,CASSVREGGNEQFF
TRBV20-1,TRBJ2-7,CSAAEREGPYEQYF
TRBV7-9,TRBJ1-2,CASSLVGTGGEGGYTF
TRBV27,TRBJ1-6,CASSLASGVNSPLHF
TRBV7-2,TRBJ2-1,CASSFIGSSYNEQFF
TRBV9,TRBJ2-1,CASSDSFGVPEQFF
TRBV28,TRBJ2-5,CASTGVVQETQYF
TRBV29-1,TRBJ2-7,CSVGQGGYEQYF